This T cell receptor (beta chain) was sequenced for a study of monozygotic twins with inflammatory bowel disease. Samples each yielded cDNA through eight separate reactions. A template switching step added UMIs, each with a 6-nucleotide sample barcode. After re-calling the 5' RACE reads, TCRdb lists one entry per CDR3 protein, DNA absent. The listing records approximately 150,000 distinct CDR3 sequences. Broader study findings: Among IBD patients, TCRbeta diversity (inverse Simpson) was lower than in healthy co-twins.

The CDR3 consists of 15 residues. Germline V gene data show CDR1 as KGHSY and CDR2 as FQNENV. As regards this clonotype: The antigen remains unidentified.

The chain links TRBV16 to TRBJ2-7; with no DNA, the TCRdb D assignment of TRBD1 cannot be verified. The sample consisted of blood. This receptor was obtained from a human donor with ulcerative colitis or Crohn's disease, or a healthy co-twin of an affected twin (not recorded which). CDR3: CASSRVTGGIYEQYF.